The 13 T cell receptor beta chains in this list originate from one sample, sequenced in a study of T cell repertoires in cytomegalovirus infection. Their cognate antigens are unknown. TCRdb re-derived calls from the reads in MiXCR, one entry per CDR3 protein. The data contain about 130,000 distinct CDR3 sequences, approximately 24% of them seen just once; the ten biggest clones take up roughly 35%. Sample: PBMCs, sequenced either directly or after in vitro stimulation (not recorded which). The receptor set was obtained from a human donor in good health (CMV status not recorded). Some clones in this sample may be carry-over from other donors' samples.

There are many counts of this clonotype. The chain uses TRBV7-2 and TRBJ2-5; tentatively, D is TRBD1 (5 bases). The ends were cut back, 6 bases at V and 4 bases at J, with 12 bases in the middle. The CDR3 loop spans 13 amino acids. Germline loops: CDR1 SGHTA, CDR2 FQGNSA. CDR3 residues: CASSIGVAETQYF. The CDR3 nucleotides read TGTGCCAGCAGTATAGGGGTGGCAGAGACCCAGTACTTC.

This clonotype has more than one count but fewer than ten. The CDR3 protein is CASRHRDRMNTEAFF. The CDR3 DNA sequence: TGTGCCAGCAGGCATCGGGACAGGATGAACACTGAAGCTTTCTTT. The rearrangement joins TRBV7-9 to TRBJ1-1; 8 nucleotides line up with TRBD1. The CDR3 runs 15 residues. Trimming cost V 6 bases and J 0 bases; bases outside gene matches: 6. Germline V gene data show CDR1 as SEHNR and CDR2 as FQNEAQ (reference sequence). Complete variable domain (other parts from reference TRBV7-9 and TRBJ1-1): DTGVSQNPRHKITKRGQNVTFRCDPISEHNRLYWYRQTLGQGPEFLTYFQNEAQLEKSRLLSDRFSAERPKGSFSTLEIQRTEQGDSAMYLCASRHRDRMNTEAFFGQGTRLTVV.

This clonotype was recorded many times. V gene TRBV12-3 or TRBV12-4 combines with J gene TRBJ2-7, with TRBD2 matching 10 bases. Trimming at V came to 2 bases and at J to 3 bases, leaving 16 bases not matched to a gene. This CDR3 is 19 amino acids long. DNA of the CDR3: TGTGCCAGCAGTTTATCTACCCCAGACCAGTCTAGCGGGAGCTACGAGCAGTACTTC. Translation: CASSLSTPDQSSGSYEQYF.

The rearrangement links TRBV30 to TRBJ1-2, with TRBD1 matching 9 bases. CDR3 length: 12 residues. Germline V gene lookup returns CDR1 GTSNPN and CDR2 SVGIG (reference sequence). V lost 4 bases and J lost 7; bases outside the gene matches: 4. The CDR3 DNA is TGTGCCTGGAACCAGGACAGGGGTGGCTACACCTTC. This encodes CAWNQDRGGYTF.

This clonotype has at least ten counts. The chain links TRBV7-8 to TRBJ2-1; D call uncertain. The germline gives CDR1 SGHVS, CDR2 FQNEAQ. Trimming left V 0 bases short and J 14 bases short, with 20 bases between. This CDR3 spans 15 amino acids. The CDR3 loop reads CASSLALGPGVVKFF. For the CDR3, the DNA is TGTGCCAGCAGCTTAGCTCTTGGACCCGGAGTGGTGAAGTTCTTC.

This clonotype was seen a handful of times. The chain joins TRBV12-3 or TRBV12-4 to TRBJ2-3; the match to TRBD2 covers 10 bases. The CDR3 runs to 16 residues. V gave up 6 bases and J gave up 6 bases; unmatched junction bases: 12. CDR3 loop: CASSYLAGEVGDTQYF. The CDR3 DNA sequence: TGTGCCAGCAGCTATCTAGCGGGAGAGGTGGGGGATACGCAGTATTTT.

This clonotype was seen ten or more times. The V and J genes are TRBV12-3 or TRBV12-4 and TRBJ1-1, with D maybe TRBD1 (6 bases). V lost 6 bases to trimming and J lost 4 bases, with 15 bases between them. The CDR3 is 14 residues long. This CDR3 is CASRRGGVGTEAFF. The CDR3 DNA sequence: TGTGCCAGCAGGAGGGGGGGAGTAGGCACTGAAGCTTTCTTT.

V and J are TRBV4-1 and TRBJ2-7; TRBD1 agrees at 7 bases. The junction had 6 bases not matched to a gene; V was cut back by 4 bases and J by 0 bases. Germline lookup yields CDR1 MGHRA and CDR2 YSYEKL. The CDR3 extends over 15 amino acids. The CDR3 here is CASSLGTASSYEQYV. Written as DNA, the CDR3 is TGCGCCAGCAGCCTCGGGACAGCCAGCTCCTACGAGCAGTACGTC.

The chain combines TRBV28 with TRBJ1-5; TRBD1 is a possible D gene (5 bases). V gave up 5 bases and J gave up 3 bases, with 17 bases separating them. The CDR3 runs 16 residues. Per germline, CDR1 MDHEN and CDR2 SYDVKM. CDR3 coding DNA: TGTGCCAGCAGTCTGAGGTGGGGGTGGATCAATCAGCCCCAGCATTTT. Amino acid sequence: CASSLRWGWINQPQHF.

The V and J genes are TRBV14 and TRBJ1-4; TRBD1 might be the D (5 bases). The CDR3 is made up of 16 amino acids. Looked up from germline, CDR1 is SGHDN and CDR2 is FVKESK. Between the trimmed V and J ends, which lost 0 bases and 11 bases, there was a span of 19 bases. CDR3: CASSQELGQGGGKLFF. CDR3 bases: TGTGCCAGCAGCCAAGAACTCGGTCAGGGAGGAGGGAAACTGTTTTTT.

This clonotype was observed many times. This chain links TRBV14 with TRBJ2-3, with 7 bases identical to TRBD2. The CDR3 totals 17 residues. Germline-derived CDR1 and CDR2 are SGHDN and FVKESK. The V gene end was trimmed by 0 bases and the J gene end by 2 bases; junction bases not matched to a gene: 8. The CDR3 is CASSQDSWEGITDTQYF. The CDR3 bases are TGTGCCAGCAGCCAAGATTCGTGGGAGGGGATCACAGATACGCAGTATTTT.

This clonotype was detected a few times. This sequence joins TRBV10-3 and TRBJ1-1; D possibly corresponds to TRBD1 (6 bases). Germline V gives CDR1 ENHRY, CDR2 SYGVKD. This CDR3 is built from 16 residues. V lost 2 bases, J lost 3 bases, and 16 bases lay in between. The CDR3 region is CAISETHGGADTEAFF. In DNA form, the CDR3 reads TGTGCCATCAGTGAGACGCATGGGGGCGCGGACACTGAAGCTTTCTTT.

The V gene is TRBV24-1, the J gene TRBJ2-3; D ambiguous. V dropped 4 bases and J dropped 2 bases, with 24 bases sitting between them. This CDR3 spans 19 amino acids. Germline lookup yields CDR1 KGHDR and CDR2 SFDVKD. CDR3 DNA: TGTGCCACCAGTGACCCGAGCAGCCCCCGCGGCTTTCTCACAGATACGCAGTATTTT. Translated, it gives CATSDPSSPRGFLTDTQYF.